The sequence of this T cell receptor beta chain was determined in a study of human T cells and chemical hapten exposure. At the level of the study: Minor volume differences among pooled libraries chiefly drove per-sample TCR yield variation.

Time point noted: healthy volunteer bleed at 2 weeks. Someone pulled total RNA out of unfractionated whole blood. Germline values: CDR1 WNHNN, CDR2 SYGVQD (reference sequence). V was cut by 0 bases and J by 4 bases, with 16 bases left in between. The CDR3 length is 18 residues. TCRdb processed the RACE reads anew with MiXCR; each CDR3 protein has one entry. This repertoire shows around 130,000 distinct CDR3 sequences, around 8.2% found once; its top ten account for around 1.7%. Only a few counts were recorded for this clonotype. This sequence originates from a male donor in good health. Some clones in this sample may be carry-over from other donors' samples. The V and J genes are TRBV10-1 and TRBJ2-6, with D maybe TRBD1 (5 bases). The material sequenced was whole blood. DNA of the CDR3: TGCGCCAGCAGTGAGTCGTACGCAGGGTCAGCCGGGGCCAACGTCCTGACTTTC. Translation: CASSESYAGSAGANVLTF.